This is a list of T cell receptor beta chains from one sample in a study of cytomegalovirus exposure and HLA in healthy donors. The repertoire was sequenced with immunoSEQ multiplex PCR; TCRdb's copy has only in-frame clones and lacks some. The table records 160,000 or so clones, around 79% of them present only once. Sequenced: PBMCs. These receptors came from a woman between 50 and 59 years old in good health and CMV-seronegative. CDR3s include the opening cysteine and the closing phenylalanine or tryptophan. The order of the fields is D gene, J gene, V gene, clone size, CDR3 DNA, CDR3 protein. The D gene is left open where the match is weak. Clone size is stated in some rows and not others, as once, few, many or a class when expanded.

d_call: .; j_call: TRBJ1-5; v_call: TRBV7-9; clone_size: .; cdr3_nt: TGTGCCAGCAGCTCCCTACCCTGGCAGCCCCAGCATTTT; cdr3_aa: CASSSLPWQPQHF
d_call: TRBD2; j_call: TRBJ2-1; v_call: TRBV5-1; clone_size: .; cdr3_nt: TGCGCCAGCAGCTTACCCGCGGCTAGCGGGGGTGCTTTCTTC; cdr3_aa: CASSLPAASGGAFF
d_call: .; j_call: TRBJ1-6; v_call: TRBV6-1; clone_size: .; cdr3_nt: TGTGCCAGCAGTGAAGTTCGCGGCTTTAATTCACCCCTCCACTTT; cdr3_aa: CASSEVRGFNSPLHF
d_call: .; j_call: TRBJ1-4; v_call: TRBV11-2; clone_size: .; cdr3_nt: TGTGCCAGCAGCCTACGACAGGCATTTAATGAAAAACTGTTTTTT; cdr3_aa: CASSLRQAFNEKLFF
d_call: .; j_call: TRBJ2-7; v_call: TRBV5-4; clone_size: .; cdr3_nt: TGTGCCAGCAGCGTGGACCGGGACTTCGAGCAGTACTTC; cdr3_aa: CASSVDRDFEQYF
d_call: .; j_call: TRBJ2-7; v_call: TRBV6-5; clone_size: .; cdr3_nt: TGTGCCAGCAGCCGTGGCAGGGGAATCTACGAGCAGTACTTC; cdr3_aa: CASSRGRGIYEQYF
d_call: .; j_call: TRBJ2-5; v_call: TRBV28; clone_size: .; cdr3_nt: TGTGCCAGCAGTTTGCGGGGTTGGGAGACCCAGTACTTC; cdr3_aa: CASSLRGWETQYF
d_call: .; j_call: TRBJ2-7; v_call: TRBV30; clone_size: .; cdr3_nt: TGTGCCTGGATTCCCCCAGGGGCGAAGTCCTACGAGCAGTACTTC; cdr3_aa: CAWIPPGAKSYEQYF
d_call: .; j_call: TRBJ2-5; v_call: TRBV6-1; clone_size: .; cdr3_nt: TGTGCCAGCAGTGAAAGTGGGACAGTGGCAGGGGGGCAGTACTTC; cdr3_aa: CASSESGTVAGGQYF
d_call: TRBD1; j_call: TRBJ1-5; v_call: TRBV4-1; clone_size: .; cdr3_nt: TGCGCCAGCAGCCTCGCCGGGACAGGGGTTTTTTTGGGCAATCAGCCCCAGCATTTT; cdr3_aa: CASSLAGTGVFLGNQPQHF
d_call: .; j_call: TRBJ1-4; v_call: TRBV5-6; clone_size: .; cdr3_nt: TGTGCCAGCAGCTTTTGGCAGGGTTGGGAAAAACTGTTTTTT; cdr3_aa: CASSFWQGWEKLFF
d_call: .; j_call: TRBJ2-2; v_call: TRBV30; clone_size: .; cdr3_nt: TGTGCCTGGAACCAGGGGCGAAACACCGGGGAGCTGTTTTTT; cdr3_aa: CAWNQGRNTGELFF
d_call: .; j_call: TRBJ1-2; v_call: TRBV7-9; clone_size: .; cdr3_nt: TGTGCCAGCAGCCTACGACAAGACAGAAACTATGGCTACACCTTC; cdr3_aa: CASSLRQDRNYGYTF
d_call: TRBD2; j_call: TRBJ2-1; v_call: TRBV5-1; clone_size: .; cdr3_nt: TGCGCCAGCAGCTTGAATGTGCGGGGGGGGTACAATGAGCAGTTCTTC; cdr3_aa: CASSLNVRGGYNEQFF
d_call: TRBD1; j_call: TRBJ2-7; v_call: TRBV28; clone_size: once; cdr3_nt: TGTGCCAGCAGTTTTAGTGGGACAGCCTACGAGCAGTACTTC; cdr3_aa: CASSFSGTAYEQYF
d_call: TRBD1; j_call: TRBJ2-3; v_call: TRBV5-8; clone_size: .; cdr3_nt: TGTGCCAGCAGTTCCGGACAGGGCACAGATACGCAGTATTTT; cdr3_aa: CASSSGQGTDTQYF
d_call: .; j_call: TRBJ2-5; v_call: TRBV19; clone_size: .; cdr3_nt: TGTGCCAGTAGTCCAACACTAGAGAAAGAGACCCAGTACTTC; cdr3_aa: CASSPTLEKETQYF
d_call: TRBD1; j_call: TRBJ2-6; v_call: TRBV27; clone_size: .; cdr3_nt: TGTGCCAGCATTGAAACAGGGGGCCCTAACTCTGGGGCCAACGTCCTGACTTTC; cdr3_aa: CASIETGGPNSGANVLTF
d_call: TRBD1; j_call: TRBJ2-7; v_call: TRBV15; clone_size: .; cdr3_nt: TGTGCCACCAGGAGGACAGGTGAGACCTACGAGCAGTACTTC; cdr3_aa: CATRRTGETYEQYF
d_call: .; j_call: TRBJ1-1; v_call: TRBV7-2; clone_size: .; cdr3_nt: TGTGCCAGCAGCTCAGGGGCTGGAGGAGCTTTCTTT; cdr3_aa: CASSSGAGGAFF
d_call: .; j_call: TRBJ1-2; v_call: TRBV5-8; clone_size: .; cdr3_nt: TGTGCCAGCAGCCCGACAGGTCTCTATGGCTACACCTTC; cdr3_aa: CASSPTGLYGYTF
d_call: TRBD2; j_call: TRBJ2-4; v_call: TRBV7-2; clone_size: .; cdr3_nt: TGTGCCAGCAGCCCACTAGCGCCAGCCAAAAACATTCAGTACTTC; cdr3_aa: CASSPLAPAKNIQYF
d_call: .; j_call: TRBJ2-7; v_call: TRBV7-2; clone_size: .; cdr3_nt: TGTGCCAGCAGCATGACAGCGACCTACGAGCAGTACTTC; cdr3_aa: CASSMTATYEQYF
d_call: .; j_call: TRBJ2-7; v_call: TRBV5-1; clone_size: .; cdr3_nt: TGCGCCAGCAGCTTGGGGGTAGGCCCAGGGTACGAGCAGTACTTC; cdr3_aa: CASSLGVGPGYEQYF
d_call: .; j_call: TRBJ1-2; v_call: TRBV19; clone_size: .; cdr3_nt: TGTGCCAGTAGTTCTACAGGTGGCTATGGCTACACCTTC; cdr3_aa: CASSSTGGYGYTF
d_call: .; j_call: TRBJ1-1; v_call: TRBV19; clone_size: .; cdr3_nt: TGTGCCAGTAGTATAACCTCCAGGGCTGAAGCTTTCTTT; cdr3_aa: CASSITSRAEAFF
d_call: TRBD2; j_call: TRBJ2-3; v_call: TRBV2; clone_size: once; cdr3_nt: TGTGCCAGCAGAGCGGGACTAGGGCGCACAGATACGCAGTATTTT; cdr3_aa: CASRAGLGRTDTQYF
d_call: TRBD2; j_call: TRBJ2-1; v_call: TRBV18; clone_size: .; cdr3_nt: TGTGCCAGCTCACCACCTCTAGCGGGGGTCTACAATGAGCAGTTCTTC; cdr3_aa: CASSPPLAGVYNEQFF
d_call: .; j_call: TRBJ1-5; v_call: TRBV7-2; clone_size: .; cdr3_nt: TGTGCCAGCAGCCTACCCGGTGAGCCCCAGCATTTT; cdr3_aa: CASSLPGEPQHF
d_call: TRBD1; j_call: TRBJ1-3; v_call: TRBV6-1; clone_size: .; cdr3_nt: TGTGCCAGCAGTGAACACAGGGGGCTAAATGGAAACACCATATATTTT; cdr3_aa: CASSEHRGLNGNTIYF
d_call: .; j_call: TRBJ1-5; v_call: TRBV30; clone_size: once; cdr3_nt: TGTGCCTGGAGTGGGACTTCACTGCAGCCCCAGCATTTT; cdr3_aa: CAWSGTSLQPQHF
d_call: TRBD2; j_call: TRBJ2-3; v_call: TRBV18; clone_size: .; cdr3_nt: TGTGCCAGCTCACCAATGGGACTAGCGGGAGGGCGCACAGATACGCAGTATTTT; cdr3_aa: CASSPMGLAGGRTDTQYF
d_call: .; j_call: TRBJ1-1; v_call: TRBV29-1; clone_size: once; cdr3_nt: TGCAGCGTTTCTCCACAGACAGGAAACACTGAAGCTTTCTTT; cdr3_aa: CSVSPQTGNTEAFF
d_call: TRBD1; j_call: TRBJ2-7; v_call: TRBV6-6; clone_size: .; cdr3_nt: TGTGCCAGCAGCTTCGGGACAGGGGTTTTCGAGCAGTACTTC; cdr3_aa: CASSFGTGVFEQYF
d_call: .; j_call: TRBJ2-3; v_call: TRBV2; clone_size: .; cdr3_nt: TGTGCCAGCACCCAGACTAGAAGCGCAGATACGCAGTATTTT; cdr3_aa: CASTQTRSADTQYF
d_call: TRBD1; j_call: TRBJ2-1; v_call: TRBV2; clone_size: once; cdr3_nt: TGTGCCAGCAGTTACGACAGGGGTTCATACAATGAGCAGTTCTTC; cdr3_aa: CASSYDRGSYNEQFF
d_call: TRBD2; j_call: TRBJ2-1; v_call: TRBV2; clone_size: few; cdr3_nt: TGTGCCAGCAGTGTCAGGACTAGCGGGAGTAGGGGTGAGCAGTTCTTC; cdr3_aa: CASSVRTSGSRGEQFF
d_call: TRBD2; j_call: TRBJ2-1; v_call: TRBV30; clone_size: .; cdr3_nt: TGTGCCTGGAGCGGGGGGTTTAACTATGAGCAGTTCTTC; cdr3_aa: CAWSGGFNYEQFF
d_call: .; j_call: TRBJ1-4; v_call: TRBV7-9; clone_size: .; cdr3_nt: TGTGCCAGCAGCCGTCGAGCCGCAACTAATGAAAAACTGTTTTTT; cdr3_aa: CASSRRAATNEKLFF
d_call: TRBD1; j_call: TRBJ1-6; v_call: TRBV2; clone_size: .; cdr3_nt: TGTGCCAGCAGTTTAGGACAGGGGAATTCACCCCTCCACTTT; cdr3_aa: CASSLGQGNSPLHF
d_call: .; j_call: TRBJ1-4; v_call: TRBV7-9; clone_size: .; cdr3_nt: TGTGCCAGCAGCTTACAACCTATTACAGAAGCAAATGAAAAACTGTTTTTT; cdr3_aa: CASSLQPITEANEKLFF
d_call: .; j_call: TRBJ2-7; v_call: TRBV7-2; clone_size: .; cdr3_nt: TGTGCCAGCAGCCCCCATGGAGGCTCCTACGAGCAGTACTTC; cdr3_aa: CASSPHGGSYEQYF